This T cell receptor (beta chain) was sequenced for a study of T cells in Graves' hyperthyroidism and ophthalmopathy. General observations from the study: Ophthalmopathy onset followed model prediction by a median around 6.9 months.

As concerns this clonotype: Its antigen is not known.

Clinical symptoms, serum thyroxine and TRAb, thyroid ultrasound and orbital computed tomography were used for the diagnoses. From RNA transcripts, TCR beta CDR3 regions were amplified. During a first-round RT-PCR of the TCR CDR3, the HTBI primer set was used. TCRdb redid the calling of the multiplex PCR reads with MiXCR, one entry per CDR3 protein. The sample records some 350,000 distinct CDR3 sequences, roughly 15% being singletons. The CDR3 totals 10 residues. Germline CDR1 MNHNS, CDR2 SASEGT. The V and J ends lost 8 bases and 7 bases respectively, with 6 bases between them. Material for sequencing was blood. The TCR originated in a woman aged 55 to 70 with Graves' ophthalmopathy. This sequence joins TRBV6-1 and TRBJ1-3; D not resolved. The CDR3 here is CASGGNTIYF. The CDR3 coding sequence is TGTGCCAGCGGAGGCAACACCATATATTTT.